This TCR beta chain was sequenced for a study of shared clonotypes between healthy human individuals. Study-wide background: A donor's plate count was three for CD4 naive and three for CD4 memory; CD8 naive had two and CD8 memory one. Study-level findings and limits: Generation of non-shared clonotypes was less probable than generation of clonotypes shared by all four donors.

In the naive CD8 group, cells lacked CD45RO and were positively selected for CCR7, so terminally differentiated effector memory CD45RA+ cells were left out. Adult Caucasians living in Nashville, Tennessee made up all of the donors. Trimming pared 5 bases from V and 6 bases from J, leaving 6 bases between. This CDR3 region has 11 residues. The germline V gene has CDR1 PRHDT and CDR2 FYEKMQ (reference sequence). Sequencing used immunoSEQ multiplex PCR; TCRdb keeps in-frame clones, though not all of them. Among 560,000 or so clones listed, 95% to 96% were seen once. As concerns this clone: What it binds is unknown.

The sequenced material came from naive CD8+ T cells sorted from blood. The receptor was isolated from a woman aged 25 to 39 in good health. The V gene is TRBV13, the J gene TRBJ2-3; D unclear. CDR3 region: CASSLVDTQYF. The CDR3, as DNA: TGTGCCAGCAGCCTAGTCGATACGCAGTATTTT.